This TCR beta chain was identified in a study of sequential checkpoint blockade in melanoma. Study overall: Patients were randomized 1:1 to nivolumab-then-ipilimumab or ipilimumab-then-nivolumab first-line. Each arm's sequence ended with maintenance nivolumab.

Measured with immunoSEQ multiplex PCR; TCRdb has only the in-frame clones, and not every one. The table has 8,500 to 10,000 clones, around 50% seen once. From germline, CDR1 is LNHDA and CDR2 SQIVND (reference sequence). Trimming removed 3 bases at V and 6 bases at J, with 14 bases between. The CDR3 contains 14 residues. The treatment here: randomized to nivolumab then ipilimumab (arm A) or the reverse (arm B). No patient had prior DNA-damaging chemotherapy. Live CD3+CD8+ CD19− CD56− cells were sorted from PBMCs. The source was CD8+ T cells sorted from blood (inferred from file names), collected from a patient given nivolumab and ipilimumab in sequence. The sequence came from a human donor with melanoma. This sequence joins TRBV19 and TRBJ1-2; D gene uncertain. CDR3 region: CASSMVIGRDGYTF. DNA of the CDR3: TGTGCCAGTAGTATGGTCATAGGGCGGGATGGCTACACCTTC.